This T cell receptor beta chain was sequenced for a study of tumor-infiltrating lymphocytes in primary liver carcinoma. Study at large: Resection treated the patients' primary liver carcinoma. Study results and limitations: Tumor region pairs showed greater overlap than either tumor-adjacent or tumor-blood pairs did.

Unsorted whole blood served as the source of blood RNA, and germline DNA was extracted as well. The CDR3 is 11 residues long, counting both termini. Germline V gene sequence: CDR1 SGHAT, CDR2 FQNNGV. As to this clonotype: Its specificity is not known. Since no conserved phenylalanine or tryptophan closes the CDR3, a read error is the likely cause. It is unclear where the CDR3 begins or ends on the DNA, so no DNA is shown, and the CDR3 is as TCRdb lists it.

With roughly 0.5 ug total RNA as template and a constant-region primer, TCR beta cDNA was made. It was through three nested multiplex PCR rounds of slightly modified ARM-PCR that TCR beta libraries arose. TRBV1-TRBV30 forward and Cbeta reverse primers drove the first two approximately 11-cycle rounds. TCRdb ran MiXCR on the multiplex PCR reads and lists one entry per CDR3 protein. The sample carries some 190,000 distinct CDR3 sequences, over 45% recorded once. The source material was peripheral blood. The rearrangement joins TRBV11-2 to TRBJ1-2; TRBD1 is the table's D call, not checked against the DNA. The sequence was obtained from a man between 35 and 55 years old with primary liver carcinoma and hepatitis B virus infection. CDR3 sequence reads: CASSPWGTKTL.